This T cell receptor (beta chain) was recorded in a study of blood T cell repertoires in COVID-19. Looking at the study overall: Acute and convalescent COVID-19 specimens originated in the United States, Italy and Spain.

This clone was recorded only once. Original data processing: Estimation of nucleated cell counts was performed using reference gene primer amplification. Profiling relied on immunoSEQ multiplex PCR, and the TCRdb table lists in-frame clones only, not all of them. From that table come the V and J calls and clone size; the DNA was used to work out D and trimming. This table holds approximately 190,000 clones, about 80% found once. Sequenced material: peripheral blood. The receptor comes from a man under 40 with active or convalescent COVID-19.

The DNA of the CDR3 is TGTGCCTGGAGTGTCCGGGGTACAGATTCACCCCTCCACTTT. It translates to CAWSVRGTDSPLHF. The V and J genes are TRBV30 and TRBJ1-6; D not certain. CDR3 length: 14 amino acids. Germline CDR1 and CDR2: GTSNPN and SVGIG (reference sequence). Trimming pared 0 bases from V and 8 bases from J, leaving 11 bases between.